Listed below are T cell receptor beta chains from one sample, sequenced in a study of OX40 agonist ivuxolimab in advanced cancers. TCRdb keeps only in-frame clones here, not all; method: immunoSEQ multiplex PCR. The profile shows about 84,000 clones, approximately 90% of them singletons. The specimen was CD4+ or CD8+ T cells sorted from blood, collected in a trial of the OX40 agonist ivuxolimab. The receptors here all came from an adult with an advanced solid tumor such as melanoma, head and neck, liver or kidney cancer. Both conserved end residues are part of each CDR3. The D gene is left open where the match is weak. Rows give clone size only sometimes, using once, few, many, or a class for an expanded clone.

TRBJ1-2 | TRBV27 | - | - | TGTGCCAGCCACGCGGCCGGGTTTGATGGCTACACCTTC | CASHAAGFDGYTF
TRBJ2-1 | TRBV28 | - | - | TGTGCCAGCAGTTTATCTGTCGATCTGGAGCAGTTCTTC | CASSLSVDLEQFF
TRBJ1-3 | TRBV2 | - | TRBD1 | TGTGCCAGCGAAAACAGGGGTCGAGGAAACACCATATATTTT | CASENRGRGNTIYF
TRBJ2-7 | TRBV7-3 | - | TRBD1 | TGTGCCAGCCAAGATCCGGGACAGGGAATCTACGAGCAGTACTTC | CASQDPGQGIYEQYF
TRBJ2-7 | TRBV7-8 | - | TRBD2 | TGTGCCAGCAGCTTGGGACTAGCGGGAGGTGAGGACGAGCAGTACTTC | CASSLGLAGGEDEQYF
TRBJ2-3 | TRBV7-8 | - | - | TGTGCCAGCAGCTTAAGGGAGACAGATACGCAGTATTTT | CASSLRETDTQYF
TRBJ1-5 | TRBV10-3 | - | - | TGTGCCACCTCAGGACTTAATAGCAATCAGCCCCAGCATTTT | CATSGLNSNQPQHF
TRBJ1-1 | TRBV7-2 | - | - | TGTGCCAGCAGCTTATTCGGGGTGAACACTGAAGCTTTCTTT | CASSLFGVNTEAFF
TRBJ1-2 | TRBV5-8 | once | - | TGTGCCAGCAGCTTGAGCTATGGCTACACCTTC | CASSLSYGYTF
TRBJ1-3 | TRBV18 | - | - | TGTGCCAGCTCACCCCCGAACTCTGGAAACACCATATATTTT | CASSPPNSGNTIYF
TRBJ2-7 | TRBV21-1 | - | - | TGTGCCAGCAGCAAGGCCCCAACCGGGATCCCAACCTACGAGCAGTACTTC | CASSKAPTGIPTYEQYF
TRBJ2-3 | TRBV7-3 | - | - | TGTGCCAGCAGCTTCGGCGGGACCACAGATACGCAGTATTTT | CASSFGGTTDTQYF
TRBJ2-5 | TRBV5-1 | - | TRBD2 | TGCGCCAGCAGCTTGGGGACTAGCGGACAAGAGACCCAGTACTTC | CASSLGTSGQETQYF
TRBJ2-2 | TRBV6-6 | - | - | TGTGCCAGCAGTTACTCTTCGGGATGGGGAGCCGGGGAGCTGTTTTTT | CASSYSSGWGAGELFF
TRBJ1-2 | TRBV2 | - | - | TGTGCCAGCAGCGAGGAATATGGCTACACCTTC | CASSEEYGYTF
TRBJ2-7 | TRBV6-1 | - | - | TGTGCCAGCAAGTGGGGCTACGAGCAGTACTTC | CASKWGYEQYF
TRBJ2-7 | TRBV7-2 | - | - | TGTGCCAGCAGCCCCTCAGGGTCGTGGTCCTACGAGCAGTACTTC | CASSPSGSWSYEQYF
TRBJ2-7 | TRBV6-4 | - | - | TGTGCCAGCAGGACCCACCTAGGTTCGGCCGAGCAGTACTTC | CASRTHLGSAEQYF
TRBJ1-3 | TRBV4-2 | - | TRBD1 | TGTGCCAGCAGCCACATCAGGGGGGAAGGAAACACCATATATTTT | CASSHIRGEGNTIYF
TRBJ1-1 | TRBV19 | - | - | TGTGCCAGTACCCCTCTTCGGGGGTCCGAGGGGAACACTGAAGCTTTCTTT | CASTPLRGSEGNTEAFF
TRBJ2-5 | TRBV5-4 | - | - | TGTGCCAGCAGCGCCGGGGGCCGGCAAGAGACCCAGTACTTC | CASSAGGRQETQYF
TRBJ2-7 | TRBV11-3 | once | TRBD1 | TGTGCCAGCAGCGGACGGACAGGGGGCTACGAGCAGTACTTC | CASSGRTGGYEQYF